This passage covers 6 T cell receptor beta chains from one sample sequenced in a study of CD8 T cells in Susac syndrome. An input of 0.5 to 1 ug of RNA was subjected to reverse transcription using random hexamers. TCRdb reprocessed the immunoSEQ multiplex PCR reads with MiXCR, giving one entry per CDR3 protein. The data hold 160,000 or so distinct CDR3 sequences, with 90% to 95% observed a single time. The sample was CD8+ T cells from PBMCs. These receptors were obtained from a human donor with multiple sclerosis.

The chain joins TRBV29-1 to TRBJ2-1; D possibly matches TRBD1 or TRBD2 (7 bases each). The length of the CDR3 is 16 residues. V was shortened by 7 bases and J by 1 base, with 20 bases between the two germline ends. Per germline, CDR1 SQVTM and CDR2 ANQGSEA. Written as DNA, the CDR3 is TGCAGCGCCGAGGGGGGGCGGGACAGATCCTACAATGAGCAGTTCTTC. It specifies CSAEGGRDRSYNEQFF.

Written as DNA, the CDR3 is TGCAGCGTTGTTCGTAAGGGTGGGACCCAGTACTTC. The encoded protein is CSVVRKGGTQYF. The chain employs TRBV29-1 and TRBJ2-5, with no clear D. The CDR3 has 12 residues. The V and J ends lost 4 bases and 7 bases respectively, with 13 bases between them. Germline V lookup: CDR1 SQVTM, CDR2 ANQGSEA.

The chain employs TRBV29-1 and TRBJ2-2; TRBD1 agrees at 7 bases. This CDR3 has 12 amino acids. Germline loops: CDR1 SQVTM, CDR2 ANQGSEA. Trimming cost V 3 bases and J 7 bases; bases outside gene matches: 2. The CDR3 is CSVDTGVGELFF. CDR3 nucleotide sequence: TGCAGCGTTGATACAGGGGTCGGGGAGCTGTTTTTT.

This sequence joins TRBV11-2 and TRBJ2-3; TRBD2 matches 14 bases. CDR3 size: 20 residues. The germline gives CDR1 SGHAT, CDR2 FQNNGV. V gave up 5 bases and J gave up 2 bases; unmatched junction bases: 15. CDR3 sequence reads: CASSLRGLAGGPEDTDTQYF. CDR3 nucleotides: TGTGCCAGCAGCCTCAGAGGACTAGCGGGAGGCCCCGAGGACACAGATACGCAGTATTTT.

The CDR3 sequence: CASSGQGSPYNEQFF. The CDR3 bases are TGTGCCAGCAGCGGTCAGGGGTCCCCATACAATGAGCAGTTCTTC. The chain has TRBV9 and TRBJ2-1; tentatively, D is TRBD1 (6 bases). The V gene's germline CDR1 is SGDLS and CDR2 YYNGEE. The length of the CDR3 is 15 residues. V lost 3 bases and J 4 bases, leaving 14 bases between the germline ends.

V usage is TRBV4-1 and J usage is TRBJ2-3; the match to TRBD1 covers 7 bases. The CDR3 runs to 17 residues. J gave up 2 bases and V 0 bases, and 8 bases lay outside the gene matches. In germline, CDR1 is MGHRA, CDR2 YSYEKL. Here the CDR3 DNA reads TGCGCCAGCAGCCAAGATCCGTTAGGGGGCTACACAGATACGCAGTATTTT. Translated: CASSQDPLGGYTDTQYF.